The entry below gives a single T cell receptor beta chain sequence along with its context. The sample belongs to a study of PD-1 blockade in mismatch repair-deficient tumors. Germline V CDR1 and CDR2: LNHDA, SQIVND (reference sequence). Deletions cut 7 bases from V and 4 bases from J, with 20 bases between. The CDR3 sequence is 16 residues long. TCRdb's table, derived via immunoSEQ multiplex PCR, lists solely in-frame clones and lacks some. The sample holds approximately 100,000 clones, about four fifths seen once. This sequence originates from an adult with mismatch repair-deficient cancer. The chain has TRBV19 and TRBJ1-5; D unclear. The sample here was peripheral blood, taken around 8 months after starting pembrolizumab. In nucleotides, the CDR3 is TGTGCCAGTACCCCTACCGTAAAACAGAGAAATCAGCCCCAGCATTTT. It specifies CASTPTVKQRNQPQHF.